The 19 T cell receptor beta chains below all came from one sample that was sequenced in a study of tumor-infiltrating lymphocytes in primary liver carcinoma. Extraction of RNA together with DNA used about 17-30 mg of unsorted bulk tissue. Reverse transcription of roughly 470 ng total RNA with a constant-region primer produced TCR beta cDNA. Investigators got TCR beta libraries out of three nested multiplex PCR rounds, done with slightly modified ARM-PCR. The two initial PCR rounds, approximately 10 cycles each, used TRBV1-TRBV30 forward and C-beta reverse primers. TCRdb re-derived calls from the multiplex PCR reads in MiXCR, one entry per CDR3 protein. The sample includes tens of thousands of distinct CDR3 sequences, around 82% of them seen just once. Sequencing used liver tumor tissue from sampling region 5. As to subset: tumor region T5, tumor centre. Receptors originate from a man aged 40-50 years with primary liver carcinoma and hepatitis B virus infection.

This clonotype showed up just once. Sequence at one end of the junction differs from germline and may be a read error. The chain recombines TRBV5-4 with TRBJ2-5; 10 nucleotides align to TRBD2. CDR1 and CDR2 (germline): SGHNT, YYREEE (reference sequence). This CDR3 contains 17 residues. Written as DNA, the CDR3 is TGTGTCAGCAGTCCCACTAGCGGGAAAACTAAAGGGAGATCCCAGTACTTC. Its protein product is CVSSPTSGKTKGRSQYF.

This clonotype occurred many times. V gene TRBV24-1 combines with J gene TRBJ2-6; 8 bases are shared with TRBD1. CDR3 length: 17 amino acids. Germline V gives CDR1 KGHDR, CDR2 SFDVKD. The V and J ends lost 5 bases and 0 bases, in that order; junction bases with no gene match: 5. CDR3 region: CATSVSDRASGANVLTF. The CDR3 DNA reads TGTGCCACCAGTGTATCGGACAGGGCCTCTGGGGCCAACGTCCTGACTTTC.

Concerning this clonotype itself: The conserved phenylalanine or tryptophan normally closing the CDR3 is absent here, so this likely arose from a read error. The CDR3 loop is CASSRRPLAANEQYS. The CDR3 DNA sequence: TGTGCCAGCAGTCGACGACCACTAGCGGCCAATGAGCAGTACTCC. The chain combines TRBV6-2 or TRBV6-3 with TRBJ2-1, with 8 positions matching TRBD2. The J call may be incorrect, as the DNA end agrees better with TRBJ2-7. The germline CDR1 and CDR2 sequences are MNHEY and SVGEGT. The CDR3 loop spans 15 amino acids.

With regard to this clonotype: The conserved phenylalanine or tryptophan is not found at the CDR3 terminus, so this likely reflects a read error. This sequence joins TRBV30 and TRBJ1-5; 7 nucleotides align to TRBD1. Germline-derived CDR1 and CDR2 are GTSNPN and SVGIG (reference sequence). J lost 4 bases, V lost 3 bases, and 6 bases had no gene match. CDR3 length: 14 residues. The CDR3 loop reads CAWRGQGGNQPQHV. The CDR3 DNA is TGTGCCTGGAGGGGGCAGGGGGGTAATCAGCCCCAGCATGTT.

This clonotype was recorded at least ten times. This sequence joins TRBV28 and TRBJ1-3; the D is unclear. Trimming took 5 bases from V and 0 from J, leaving 20 bases between them. Per the germline V gene, CDR1 is MDHEN and CDR2 is SYDVKM. The CDR3 sequence is 18 residues long. Here the CDR3 reads CASSSNPGATNSGNTIYF. CDR3 nucleotides: TGTGCCAGCAGTAGCAACCCAGGCGCCACGAACTCTGGAAACACCATATATTTT.

The rearrangement joins TRBV6-1 to TRBJ2-7; D is ambiguous. Trimming took 3 bases from V and 10 from J, leaving 16 bases between them. CDR3 length: 13 amino acids. Germline CDR1 and CDR2: MNHNS and SASEGT. CDR3 in amino acids: CASSDARLSVQYF. CDR3 DNA: TGTGCCAGCAGTGACGCGCGGCTATCGGTCCAGTACTTC.

This clonotype was seen just once. The rearrangement uses TRBV30 and TRBJ1-2, with TRBD1 as a possible D gene (6 bases). Trimming took 4 bases from V and 2 from J, leaving 11 bases between them. The length of the CDR3 is 13 residues. CDR1 is GTSNPN and CDR2 is SVGIG in the germline V gene (reference sequence). The CDR3 region has the DNA TGTGCCTGGATAGGACAGAACAACTATGGCTACACCTTC. This codes for CAWIGQNNYGYTF.

With respect to this clonotype: One end of the junction fails to match germline, which may point to a read error. The chain has TRBV6-1 and TRBJ2-1; possibly TRBD1 for D (5 bases). Germline CDR1 is MNHNS and CDR2 is SASEGT. This CDR3 spans 16 amino acids. CDR3 DNA: TGTGCCAGCTGTGACCGGACAAAAAGCTCCTACGATGAGCAGTTCTTC. It encodes CASCDRTKSSYDEQFF.

Regarding this clonotype: The junction departs from the called germline gene at one end, perhaps through a read error. This chain uses TRBV11-3 with TRBJ2-7; 7 bases are a match to TRBD1. Per the germline V gene, CDR1 is SGHNT and CDR2 is YENEEA. The CDR3 has 13 residues. CDR3 DNA sequence: TGTGCCGGCAGCGTGGGACAGTCGTACAAGCAGTACTTC. This sequence encodes CAGSVGQSYKQYF.

A remark on this clonotype: The conserved phenylalanine or tryptophan normally closing the CDR3 is absent here, so this likely arose from a read error. The rearrangement links TRBV6-2 or TRBV6-3 to TRBJ2-1; D is uncertain. Germline V gene data show CDR1 as MNHEY and CDR2 as SVGEGT. The CDR3 loop spans 11 amino acids. The V gene lost 11 bases and the J gene lost 12 bases, with 17 bases spanning the gap. Here the CDR3 reads CACNYIGWQFS. The CDR3 DNA reads TGTGCCTGCAATTACATCGGTTGGCAGTTCTCC.

Concerning this clonotype: One end of the junction is discordant with germline, which a read error may explain. The chain recombines TRBV11-2 with TRBJ2-5; either TRBD1 or TRBD2 may supply D (5 bases each). The length of the CDR3 is 16 residues. The germline V gene encodes CDR1 SGHAT and CDR2 FQNNGV. CDR3 DNA: TGTGACAGCAGCCCTGGGGCCCGAGGGGACGCCGAGACCCAGCACTTC. This encodes CDSSPGARGDAETQHF.

The J gene is TRBJ2-1, the V gene TRBV24-1, with TRBD1 matching over 7 bases. V was pared by 8 bases and J by 4 bases, with 16 bases of the junction left unmatched. The CDR3 covers 17 residues. In germline, CDR1 is KGHDR, CDR2 SFDVKD. CDR3 in DNA: TGTGCCACCATTGACCCCTCCGGGACAGAGGGTTACAATGAGCAGTTCTTC. Protein product: CATIDPSGTEGYNEQFF.

The rearrangement links TRBV11-3 to TRBJ2-3; D possibly corresponds to TRBD1 (5 bases). Per the germline V gene, CDR1 is SGHNT and CDR2 is YENEEA. Trimming stripped 3 bases from V and 7 bases from J, with 17 bases between. The CDR3 spans 15 residues. The CDR3 nucleotides read TGTGCCAGCAGCTTTAGTGAGAGGCGGACAAATACGCAGTATTTT. Translating it yields CASSFSERRTNTQYF.

Regarding this clonotype: Because the CDR3 is missing its conserved closing phenylalanine or tryptophan, this is likely a read error. The V call is TRBV29-1, the J call TRBJ2-6; perhaps TRBD1 as D (6 bases). CDR3 size: 13 residues. Trimming took 4 bases from V and 4 from J, leaving 8 bases between them. Germline CDR1 SQVTM, CDR2 ANQGSEA. The CDR3 region has the DNA TGCAGCGTTGCAGGGGCCGGGGCCAACGTCCTGACTTCA. Translated: CSVAGAGANVLTS.

About this clonotype: The conserved phenylalanine or tryptophan normally closing the CDR3 is absent here, so this likely arose from a read error. The CDR3 region is CASSHEGELYTEAFL. Written as DNA, the CDR3 is TGTGCCAGCAGCCATGAGGGTGAGCTGTACACCGAAGCTTTCCTT. The chain recombines TRBV5-5 with TRBJ1-1; D uncertain. The CDR3 is 15 residues long. Germline lookup yields CDR1 SGHKS and CDR2 YYEKEE (reference sequence).

This sequence joins TRBV7-9 and TRBJ1-1; possible D gene TRBD1, 5 bases. CDR1 SEHNR and CDR2 FQNEAQ come from the germline V gene (reference sequence). The CDR3 has 13 amino acids. The CDR3 reads CTIAVQENTEAFF. In DNA, the CDR3 is TGTACCATCGCGGTACAGGAGAACACTGAAGCTTTCTTT. Full variable domain (remainder filled in from reference TRBV7-9 and TRBJ1-1): DTGVSQNPRHKITKRGQNVTFRCDPISEHNRLYWYRQTLGQGPEFLTYFQNEAQLEKSRLLSDRFSAERPKGSFSTLEIQRTEQGDSAMYLCTIAVQENTEAFFGQGTRLTVV.

The chain employs TRBV11-2 and TRBJ2-3; D is undetermined. Between the trimmed V and J ends, which lost 5 bases and 2 bases, there was a span of 17 bases. CDR1 and CDR2 from the germline V gene are SGHAT and FQNNGV. This CDR3 has 16 residues. The CDR3: CASSRGSTVNTDTQYF. The CDR3, as DNA: TGTGCCAGCAGCAGAGGAAGTACAGTGAACACAGATACGCAGTATTTT.

Notes on this clonotype: The junction differs from germline at one of its ends, possibly a read error. The chain is built from TRBV2 and TRBJ2-3; no reliable D call. The CDR3 spans 11 residues. Per the germline V gene, CDR1 is SNHLY and CDR2 is FYNNEI. The CDR3, as DNA: TGTGTCAGCAGTTTCGAAGATATGCAATATTTT. Translating gives CVSSFEDMQYF.

V usage is TRBV9 and J usage is TRBJ2-1; the match to TRBD2 covers 8 bases. There are 14 residues in the CDR3. Germline V gene lookup returns CDR1 SGDLS and CDR2 YYNGEE. Losses at the gene ends were 10 bases for V and 3 bases for J; bases not matched to a gene: 9. CDR3 region: CAGTPGGDYNEQFF. The CDR3, as DNA: TGTGCCGGCACCCCCGGGGGGGACTACAATGAGCAGTTCTTC.